One sample yielded the 21 T cell receptor beta chains listed below, sequenced in a study of T cells in Graves' hyperthyroidism and ophthalmopathy. The CDR3 regions of TCR beta were amplified from RNA transcripts. With the HTBI primer set, the TCR CDR3 went through a first round of RT-PCR. TCRdb fed the multiplex PCR reads into MiXCR, producing one record per CDR3 protein. This table holds 350,000 to 450,000 distinct CDR3 sequences, 11% to 15% found once. The sequencing sample was made of blood. These receptors were collected from a man aged 45 to 65 with Graves' ophthalmopathy.

This clonotype has ten or more counts. V gene TRBV4-1 combines with J gene TRBJ2-1; 8 bases line up with TRBD2. Germline CDR1 is MGHRA and CDR2 is YSYEKL. The CDR3 is made up of 15 amino acids. Trimming took 2 bases from V and 5 from J; bases not matched to a gene: 5. CDR3 sequence reads: CASSQQTSVNNEQFF. In DNA form, the CDR3 reads TGCGCCAGCAGCCAACAGACTAGCGTTAACAATGAGCAGTTCTTC.

As regards this clonotype: This may come from a read error, since a much larger clone is one base off. CDR3 region: CASSQVGLGVSEQFF. The CDR3 nucleotides are TGTGCCAGCAGCCAGGTAGGGTTGGGAGTAAGTGAGCAGTTCTTC. The chain is built from TRBV3-1 and TRBJ2-1; possible D gene TRBD2, 5 bases. Germline V gene sequence: CDR1 LGHDT, CDR2 YNNKEL (reference sequence). V lost 3 bases and J 9 bases, leaving 18 bases between the germline ends. This CDR3 region has 15 residues.

This sequence joins TRBV14 and TRBJ1-2; D remains unclear. This CDR3 has 14 residues. Trimming stripped 1 base from V and 2 bases from J, with 8 bases between. Per germline, CDR1 SGHDN and CDR2 FVKESK. CDR3 sequence: CASSQVGRNYGYTF. The CDR3 DNA reads as TGTGCCAGCAGCCAAGTGGGTCGGAACTATGGCTACACCTTC.

This clonotype has ten or more counts. The chain recombines TRBV30 with TRBJ2-7, with D perhaps TRBD2 (6 bases). The CDR3 sequence is 16 residues long. V lost 5 bases and J lost 7, with 27 bases in between. Germline lookup yields CDR1 GTSNPN and CDR2 SVGIG (reference sequence). Here the CDR3 DNA reads TGTGCCTGGGCTCCCAATCCGATTGGAGGGTCTAGGGAGCAGTACTTC. Its protein is CAWAPNPIGGSREQYF.

This chain connects TRBV29-1 to TRBJ2-1; D not resolved. The V and J ends lost 4 bases and 12 bases respectively, with 16 bases between them. The CDR3 contains 12 residues. CDR1 and CDR2 (germline): SQVTM, ANQGSEA. This CDR3 reads CSVVVITAAQFF. DNA of the CDR3: TGCAGCGTTGTAGTTATTACGGCTGCGCAGTTCTTC.

This clonotype was detected many times. The gene calls are TRBV20-1 and TRBJ1-1; D ambiguous. CDR1 and CDR2 from the germline V gene are DFQATT and SNEGSKA (reference sequence). V shed 0 bases and J shed 0 bases, with 11 bases lying between them. The length of the CDR3 is 15 residues. The CDR3 bases are TGCAGTGCTAGAGAGGGGAAATTCATGAACACTGAAGCTTTCTTT. Residues: CSAREGKFMNTEAFF.

The table lists this clonotype with many counts. The rearrangement joins TRBV20-1 to TRBJ1-1; D gene ambiguous. Trimming shortened V by 1 base and J by 1 base, and 13 bases separated the two germline ends. CDR3 length equals 15 residues. In germline, CDR1 is DFQATT, CDR2 SNEGSKA (reference sequence). CDR3 bases: TGCAGTGCTAGAGCACCGATCAATACGAACACTGAAGCTTTCTTT. This sequence encodes CSARAPINTNTEAFF.

This clonotype came up many times. The chain links TRBV20-1 to TRBJ2-7; D is perhaps TRBD1 (5 bases). This CDR3 contains 13 residues. V was cut by 6 bases and J by 0 bases, with 12 bases left in between. Germline CDR1 and CDR2: DFQATT and SNEGSKA (reference sequence). The CDR3, as DNA: TGCAGTGCCACTCCAGGACACTCCTACGAGCAGTACTTC. Encoded protein: CSATPGHSYEQYF.

This clonotype has more than one count but fewer than ten. The chain links TRBV3-1 to TRBJ2-2; 15 nucleotides align to TRBD2. Germline CDR1 LGHDT, CDR2 YNNKEL (reference sequence). The CDR3 covers 17 residues. The V segment lost 1 base and the J segment 6 bases; nucleotides outside the gene matches: 3. CDR3 nucleotides: TGTGCCAGCAGCCAAGGGACTAGCGGGAGGGCGGCCGGGGAGCTGTTTTTT. Residues: CASSQGTSGRAAGELFF.

This clonotype was seen many times. The chain carries TRBV28 and TRBJ2-4; D might be TRBD2 (6 bases). The CDR3 runs to 17 residues. The germline CDR1 and CDR2 sequences are MDHEN and SYDVKM. The V end lost 5 bases, the J end lost 1 base, and 18 bases lay between the germline ends. For the CDR3, the DNA is TGTGCCAGCAGTCTCTCCCCGTTACTAGCCGCCAAAAACATTCAGTACTTC. Its protein product is CASSLSPLLAAKNIQYF.

This clonotype was seen at least ten times. The chain recombines TRBV6-1 with TRBJ2-5; unclear D gene. The CDR3 consists of 11 residues. V lost 5 bases to trimming and J lost 5 bases, with 6 bases between them. CDR1 is MNHNS, CDR2 SASEGT, per germline. CDR3 loop: CASSNRETQYF. The CDR3 region has the DNA TGTGCCAGCAGTAACCGGGAGACCCAGTACTTC.

This clonotype was counted ten times or more. The rearrangement joins TRBV27 to TRBJ2-1; 11 nucleotides align to TRBD2. CDR1 and CDR2 (germline): MNHEY, SMNVEV (reference sequence). V lost 3 bases, J lost 9 bases, and 16 bases stayed unmatched. The CDR3 is 18 residues long. The CDR3 bases are TGTGCCAGCAGTTTTGCCCCTCCATGGGCTAGCGGGAGGATTGAGCAGTTCTTC. Translating it yields CASSFAPPWASGRIEQFF.

The V gene is TRBV19, the J gene TRBJ2-7; TRBD2 matches 11 bases. The length of the CDR3 is 16 residues. V lost 3 bases and J lost 5; bases outside the gene matches: 9. Germline CDR1 is LNHDA and CDR2 is SQIVND (reference sequence). CDR3 nucleotide sequence: TGTGCCAGTAGTATTCAATCGGGACTAGCGGCGAACGAGCAGTACTTC. This gives the protein CASSIQSGLAANEQYF. The full variable domain, its missing parts supplied by reference TRBV19 and TRBJ2-7, is DGGITQSPKYLFRKEGQNVTLSCEQNLNHDAMYWYRQDPGQGLRLIYYSQIVNDFQKGDIAEGYSVSREKKESFPLTVTSAQKNPTAFYLCASSIQSGLAANEQYFGPGTRLTVT.

This clonotype was seen a handful of times. The V call is TRBV9, the J call TRBJ2-2; no clear D. The CDR3 is made up of 14 amino acids. V lost 0 bases and J lost 5, with 8 bases in between. In germline, CDR1 is SGDLS, CDR2 YYNGEE. CDR3 loop: CASSVEEPTGELFF. Here the CDR3 DNA reads TGTGCCAGCAGCGTAGAGGAACCAACCGGGGAGCTGTTTTTT.

This chain joins TRBV4-1 and TRBJ2-7, with 9 positions matching TRBD2. Germline lookup yields CDR1 MGHRA and CDR2 YSYEKL. This CDR3 contains 15 residues. The junction had 6 bases not matched to a gene; V was cut back by 2 bases and J by 4 bases. CDR3 bases: TGCGCCAGCAGCCAAATAGCGGGAGAGGGGTACGAGCAGTACTTC. Protein product: CASSQIAGEGYEQYF.

The sample holds many counts of this clonotype. The rearrangement joins TRBV2 to TRBJ2-5; 8 nucleotides agree with TRBD2. This CDR3 is built from 15 residues. The V gene's germline CDR1 is SNHLY and CDR2 FYNNEI. J gave up 5 bases and V 8 bases, and 13 bases lay outside the gene matches. Here the CDR3 DNA reads TGTGCCAGCCGGCCCCGGCCAGCGGGAGCCGAGACCCAGTACTTC. Protein sequence: CASRPRPAGAETQYF.

This clonotype appeared a few times. The V and J genes are TRBV7-9 and TRBJ2-5, with a weak D call TRBD2 (6 bases). This CDR3 is 14 amino acids long. Germline V gene data show CDR1 as SEHNR and CDR2 as FQNEAQ (reference sequence). The V end lost 3 bases, the J end lost 3 bases, and 11 bases lay between the germline ends. The CDR3 DNA follows: TGTGCCAGCAGCTTTAATAGCGGCAAAGAGACCCAGTACTTC. Translated: CASSFNSGKETQYF.

The J gene is TRBJ2-5, the V gene TRBV2; TRBD2 matches 12 bases. Trimming removed 6 bases from V and 2 bases from J; junction bases left unmatched: 4. The CDR3 covers 15 residues. Germline V gene data show CDR1 as SNHLY and CDR2 as FYNNEI. In DNA form, the CDR3 reads TGTGCCAGCAGATGGACTAGCGGGGCTCAAGAGACCCAGTACTTC. This sequence encodes CASRWTSGAQETQYF. The complete variable domain, with remaining parts taken from reference TRBV2 and TRBJ2-5, reads EPEVTQTPSHQVTQMGQEVILRCVPISNHLYFYWYRQILGQKVEFLVSFYNNEISEKSEIFDDQFSVERPDGSNFTLKIRSTKLEDSAMYFCASRWTSGAQETQYFGPGTRLLVL.

This clonotype has just a few counts. The gene calls are TRBV9 and TRBJ2-3, with 8 bases that match TRBD1. CDR3 length: 15 amino acids. V was clipped by 4 bases and J by 1 base; unmatched bases: 5. The germline V gene has CDR1 SGDLS and CDR2 YYNGEE. The CDR3 sequence is CASSKKTGGTDTQYF. The CDR3 bases are TGTGCCAGCAGCAAAAAGACAGGGGGCACAGATACGCAGTATTTT.

Many counts were recorded for this clonotype. The chain employs TRBV11-2 and TRBJ1-1, with TRBD1 as a possible D gene (5 bases). V was shortened by 0 bases and J by 10 bases, with 12 bases between the two germline ends. Germline CDR1 reads SGHAT; CDR2 reads FQNNGV. The CDR3 length is 13 residues. CDR3 region: CASSLDRAQGAFF. DNA of the CDR3: TGTGCCAGCAGCTTAGACAGGGCTCAAGGAGCTTTCTTT.

This clonotype came up a few times. J is TRBJ2-7 and V is TRBV3-1, with 9 bases that match TRBD1. V gave up 3 bases and J gave up 5 bases; unmatched junction bases: 2. CDR1 LGHDT and CDR2 YNNKEL come from the germline V gene (reference sequence). The CDR3 is 13 residues long. The DNA for the CDR3 is TGTGCCAGCAGCCAGGGGACAGGGAACGAGCAGTACTTC. The encoded protein is CASSQGTGNEQYF.